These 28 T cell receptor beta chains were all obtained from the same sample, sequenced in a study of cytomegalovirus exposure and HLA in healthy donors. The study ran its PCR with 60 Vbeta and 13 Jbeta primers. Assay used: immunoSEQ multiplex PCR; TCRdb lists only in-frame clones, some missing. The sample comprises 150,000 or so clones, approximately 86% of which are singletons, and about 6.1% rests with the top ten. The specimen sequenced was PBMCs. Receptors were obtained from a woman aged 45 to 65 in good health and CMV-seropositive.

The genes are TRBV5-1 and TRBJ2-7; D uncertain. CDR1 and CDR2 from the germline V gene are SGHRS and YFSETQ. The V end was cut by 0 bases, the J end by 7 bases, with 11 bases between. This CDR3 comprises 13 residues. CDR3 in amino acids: CASSLGRLAEQYF. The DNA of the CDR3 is TGCGCCAGCAGCTTGGGGCGGTTGGCTGAGCAGTACTTC.

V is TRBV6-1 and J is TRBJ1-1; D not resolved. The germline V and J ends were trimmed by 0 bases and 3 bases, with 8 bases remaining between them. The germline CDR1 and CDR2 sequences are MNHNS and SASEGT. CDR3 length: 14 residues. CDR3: CASSEAGSDTEAFF. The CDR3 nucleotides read TGTGCCAGCAGTGAAGCCGGTTCGGACACTGAAGCTTTCTTT.

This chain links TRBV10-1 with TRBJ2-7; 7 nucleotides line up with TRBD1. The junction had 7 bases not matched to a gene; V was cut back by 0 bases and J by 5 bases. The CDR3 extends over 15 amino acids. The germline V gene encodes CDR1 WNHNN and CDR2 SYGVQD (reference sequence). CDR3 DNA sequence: TGCGCCAGCAGTGAGTCGACAGGGCGAAGGAACGAGCAGTACTTC. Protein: CASSESTGRRNEQYF.

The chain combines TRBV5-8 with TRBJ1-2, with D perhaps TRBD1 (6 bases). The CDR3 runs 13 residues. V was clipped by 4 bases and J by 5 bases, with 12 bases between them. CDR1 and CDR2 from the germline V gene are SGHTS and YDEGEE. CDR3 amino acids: CASSLGGPYGYTF. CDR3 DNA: TGTGCCAGCAGCCTTGGGGGCCCATATGGCTACACCTTC.

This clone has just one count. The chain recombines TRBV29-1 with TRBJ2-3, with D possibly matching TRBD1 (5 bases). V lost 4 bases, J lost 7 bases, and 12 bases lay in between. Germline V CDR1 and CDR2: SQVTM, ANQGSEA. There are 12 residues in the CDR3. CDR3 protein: CSVAREGYTQYF. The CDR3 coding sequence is TGCAGCGTTGCCAGGGAAGGGTATACGCAGTATTTT.

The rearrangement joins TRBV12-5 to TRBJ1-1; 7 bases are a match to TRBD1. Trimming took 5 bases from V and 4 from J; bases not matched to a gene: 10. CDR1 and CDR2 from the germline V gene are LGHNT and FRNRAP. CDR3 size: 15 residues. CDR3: CASGKGTALVTEAFF. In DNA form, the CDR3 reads TGTGCTAGTGGTAAGGGGACAGCGTTGGTCACTGAAGCTTTCTTT. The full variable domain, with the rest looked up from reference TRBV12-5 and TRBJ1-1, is DARVTQTPRHKVTEMGQEVTMRCQPILGHNTVFWYRQTMMQGLELLAYFRNRAPLDDSGMPKDRFSAEMPDATLATLKIQPSEPRDSAVYFCASGKGTALVTEAFFGQGTRLTVV.

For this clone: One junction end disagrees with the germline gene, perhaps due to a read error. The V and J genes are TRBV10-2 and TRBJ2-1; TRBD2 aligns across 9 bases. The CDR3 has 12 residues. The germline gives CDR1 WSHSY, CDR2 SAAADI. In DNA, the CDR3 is TGCGCCAGCAGTGACCCGCGGGGGGGCCCAGTCTTC. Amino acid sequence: CASSDPRGGPVF.

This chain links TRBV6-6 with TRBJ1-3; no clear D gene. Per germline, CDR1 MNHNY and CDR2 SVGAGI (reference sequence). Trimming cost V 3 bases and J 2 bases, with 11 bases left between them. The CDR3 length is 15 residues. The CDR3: CASSYDSNAGNTIYF. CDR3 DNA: TGTGCCAGCAGTTATGATTCTAACGCTGGAAACACCATATATTTT.

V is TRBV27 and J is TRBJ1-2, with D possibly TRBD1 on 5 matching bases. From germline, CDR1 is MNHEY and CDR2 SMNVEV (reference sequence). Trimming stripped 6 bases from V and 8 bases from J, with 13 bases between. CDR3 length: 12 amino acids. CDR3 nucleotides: TGTGCCAGCAGAGCCCAGGGTGGGGGCTACACCTTC. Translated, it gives CASRAQGGGYTF.

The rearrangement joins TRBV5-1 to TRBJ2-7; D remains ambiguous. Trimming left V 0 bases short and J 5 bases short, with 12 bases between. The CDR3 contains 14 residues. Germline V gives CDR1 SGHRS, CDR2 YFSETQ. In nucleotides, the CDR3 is TGCGCCAGCAGCTTGGACGGTAGTTCCCACGAGCAGTACTTC. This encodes CASSLDGSSHEQYF.

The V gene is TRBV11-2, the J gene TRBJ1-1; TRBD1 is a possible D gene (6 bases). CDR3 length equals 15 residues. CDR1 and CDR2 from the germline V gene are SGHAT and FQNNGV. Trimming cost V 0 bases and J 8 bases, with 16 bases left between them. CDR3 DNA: TGTGCCAGCAGCTTAGATTTAGGCGCTCAGGGGGAAGCTTTCTTT. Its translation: CASSLDLGAQGEAFF.

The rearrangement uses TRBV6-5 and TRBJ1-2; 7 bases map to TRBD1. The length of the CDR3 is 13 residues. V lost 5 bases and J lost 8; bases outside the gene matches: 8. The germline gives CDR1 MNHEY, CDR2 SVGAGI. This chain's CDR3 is CASSTRQGLGYTF. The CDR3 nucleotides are TGTGCCAGCAGTACCCGACAGGGCCTCGGCTACACCTTC.

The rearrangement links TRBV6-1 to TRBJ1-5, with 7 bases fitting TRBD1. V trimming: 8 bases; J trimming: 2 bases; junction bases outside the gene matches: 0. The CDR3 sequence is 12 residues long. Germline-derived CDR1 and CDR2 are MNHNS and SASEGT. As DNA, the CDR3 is TGTGCCAGCGACAGGGGCAATCAGCCCCAGCATTTT. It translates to CASDRGNQPQHF.

CDR3 bases: TGTGCCAGTAGTTCCTTTACAGGGGGAGACAATCAGCCCCAGCATTTT. This translates into CASSSFTGGDNQPQHF. The chain is built from TRBV19 and TRBJ1-5, with 8 nucleotides matching TRBD1. The germline V gene encodes CDR1 LNHDA and CDR2 SQIVND (reference sequence). CDR3 size: 16 residues. V dropped 5 bases and J dropped 3; count of bases not matched to a gene: 9.

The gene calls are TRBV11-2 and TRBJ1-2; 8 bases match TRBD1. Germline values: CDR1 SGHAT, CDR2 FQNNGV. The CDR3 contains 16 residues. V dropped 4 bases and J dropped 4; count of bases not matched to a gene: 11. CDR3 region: CASSSRGTGLFYGYTF. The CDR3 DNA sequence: TGTGCCAGCAGCTCCCGGGGGACAGGCCTCTTCTATGGCTACACCTTC.

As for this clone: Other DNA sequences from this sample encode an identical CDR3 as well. The CDR3, as DNA: TGTGCCAGCAGCTTGGCAGGGTCCTACGAGCAGTACTTC. Residues: CASSLAGSYEQYF. J is TRBJ2-7 and V is TRBV5-6; tentatively, D is TRBD1 (5 bases). The CDR3 has 13 amino acids. The germline V gene encodes CDR1 SGHDT and CDR2 YYEEEE. V dropped 0 bases and J dropped 1 base, with 5 bases sitting between them.

The CDR3 DNA sequence: TGTGCCAGCAGCCGGGACTTGCGAAAAGCTTTCTTT. Its translation: CASSRDLRKAFF. This chain links TRBV7-9 with TRBJ1-1, with D maybe TRBD1 (5 bases). Germline V lookup: CDR1 SEHNR, CDR2 FQNEAQ (reference sequence). V lost 5 bases and J 9 bases, leaving 13 bases between the germline ends. This CDR3 spans 12 amino acids.

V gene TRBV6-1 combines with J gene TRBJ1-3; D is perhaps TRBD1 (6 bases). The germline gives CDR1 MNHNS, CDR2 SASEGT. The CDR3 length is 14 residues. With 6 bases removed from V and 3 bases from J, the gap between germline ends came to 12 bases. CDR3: CASRMGADGNTIYF. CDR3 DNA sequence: TGTGCCAGCAGGATGGGGGCTGATGGAAACACCATATATTTT.

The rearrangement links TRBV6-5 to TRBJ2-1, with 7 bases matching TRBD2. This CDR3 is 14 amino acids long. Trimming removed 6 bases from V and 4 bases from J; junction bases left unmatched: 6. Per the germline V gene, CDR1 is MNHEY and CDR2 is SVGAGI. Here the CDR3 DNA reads TGTGCCAGCAGCTTGGGGGGGGATTACAATGAGCAGTTCTTC. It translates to CASSLGGDYNEQFF.

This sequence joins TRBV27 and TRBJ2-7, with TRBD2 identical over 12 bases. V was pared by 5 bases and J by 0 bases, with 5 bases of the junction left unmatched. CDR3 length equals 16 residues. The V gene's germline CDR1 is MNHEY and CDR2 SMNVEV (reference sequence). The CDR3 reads CASSPWTSGTSYEQYF. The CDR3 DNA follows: TGTGCCAGCAGTCCCTGGACTAGCGGGACCTCCTACGAGCAGTACTTC.

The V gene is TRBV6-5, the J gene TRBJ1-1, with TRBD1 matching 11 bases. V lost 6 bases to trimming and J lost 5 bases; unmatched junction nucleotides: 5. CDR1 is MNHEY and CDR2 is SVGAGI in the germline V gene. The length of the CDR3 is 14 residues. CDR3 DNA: TGTGCCAGCAGCCCGGGGACAGGGGGGACTGAAGCTTTCTTT. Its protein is CASSPGTGGTEAFF.

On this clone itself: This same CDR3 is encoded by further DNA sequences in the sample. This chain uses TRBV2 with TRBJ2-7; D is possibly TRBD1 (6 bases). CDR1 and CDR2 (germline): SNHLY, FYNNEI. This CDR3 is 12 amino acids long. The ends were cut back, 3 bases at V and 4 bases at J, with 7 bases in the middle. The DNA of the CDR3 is TGTGCCAGCAGTGACCAGGGGTACGAGCAGTACTTC. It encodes CASSDQGYEQYF.

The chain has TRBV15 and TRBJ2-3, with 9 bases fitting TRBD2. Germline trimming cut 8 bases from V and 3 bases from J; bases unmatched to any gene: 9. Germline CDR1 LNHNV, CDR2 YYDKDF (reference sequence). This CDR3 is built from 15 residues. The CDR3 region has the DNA TGTGCCACCTCAGCCCCGCTAGCGGGGACAGATACGCAGTATTTT. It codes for CATSAPLAGTDTQYF.

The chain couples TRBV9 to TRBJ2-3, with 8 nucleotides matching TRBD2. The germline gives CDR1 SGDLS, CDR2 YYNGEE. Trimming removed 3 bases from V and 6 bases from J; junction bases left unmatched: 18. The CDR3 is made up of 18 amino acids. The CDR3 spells CASSEPPGSGGMRDTQYF. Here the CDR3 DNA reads TGTGCCAGCAGCGAGCCCCCGGGGAGCGGGGGAATGAGGGATACGCAGTATTTT. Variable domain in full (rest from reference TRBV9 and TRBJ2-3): DSGVTQTPKHLITATGQRVTLRCSPRSGDLSVYWYQQSLDQGLQFLIQYYNGEERAKGNILERFSAQQFPDLHSELNLSSLELGDSALYFCASSEPPGSGGMRDTQYFGPGTRLTVL.

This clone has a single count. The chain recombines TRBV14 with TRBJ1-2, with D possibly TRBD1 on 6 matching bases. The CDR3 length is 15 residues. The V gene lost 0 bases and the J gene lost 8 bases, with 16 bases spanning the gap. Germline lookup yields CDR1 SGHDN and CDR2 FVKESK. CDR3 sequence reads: CASSQDTGGLRGYTF. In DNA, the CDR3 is TGTGCCAGCAGCCAAGACACGGGGGGGCTGCGAGGCTACACCTTC.

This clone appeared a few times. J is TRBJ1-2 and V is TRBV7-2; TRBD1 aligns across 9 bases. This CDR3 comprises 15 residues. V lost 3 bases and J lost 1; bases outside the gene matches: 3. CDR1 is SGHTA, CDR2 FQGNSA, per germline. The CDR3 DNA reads TGTGCCAGCAGCTTGTTGGGACAGGGTAACTATGGCTACACCTTC. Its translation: CASSLLGQGNYGYTF.

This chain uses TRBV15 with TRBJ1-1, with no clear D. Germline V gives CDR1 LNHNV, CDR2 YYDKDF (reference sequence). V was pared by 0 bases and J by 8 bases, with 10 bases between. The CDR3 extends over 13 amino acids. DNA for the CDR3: TGTGCCACCAGCAGAGACAGGTCAACGGAAGCTTTCTTT. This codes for CATSRDRSTEAFF.

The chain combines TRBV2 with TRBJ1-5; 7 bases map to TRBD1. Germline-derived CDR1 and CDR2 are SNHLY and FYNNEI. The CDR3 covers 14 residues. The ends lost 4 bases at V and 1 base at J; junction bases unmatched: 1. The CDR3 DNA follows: TGTGCCAGCAGTGGACAGGGAAGCAATCAGCCCCAGCATTTT. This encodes CASSGQGSNQPQHF.